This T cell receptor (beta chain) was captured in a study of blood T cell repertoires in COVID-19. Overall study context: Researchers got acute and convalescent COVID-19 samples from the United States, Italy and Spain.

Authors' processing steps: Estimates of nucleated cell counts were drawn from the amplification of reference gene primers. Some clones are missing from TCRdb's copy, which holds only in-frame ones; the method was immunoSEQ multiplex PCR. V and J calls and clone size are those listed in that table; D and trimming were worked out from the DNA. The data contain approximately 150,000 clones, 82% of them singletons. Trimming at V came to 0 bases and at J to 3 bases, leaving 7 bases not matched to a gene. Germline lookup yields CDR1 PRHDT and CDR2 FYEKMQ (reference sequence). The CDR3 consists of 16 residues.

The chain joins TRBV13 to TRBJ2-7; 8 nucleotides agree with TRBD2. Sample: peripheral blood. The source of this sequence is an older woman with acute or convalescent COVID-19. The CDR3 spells CASSLGLAETFYEQYF. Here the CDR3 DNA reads TGTGCCAGCAGCTTAGGACTAGCGGAAACGTTCTACGAGCAGTACTTC.